The T cell receptor (beta chain) under discussion was sequenced for a study of blood T cell repertoires in COVID-19. Study summary: The United States, Italy and Spain supplied acute and convalescent COVID-19 samples. PBMCs, B-cell-depleted T cells, or T cells provided the cDNA or gDNA that made up the material.

Per the original data handling: Amplifying reference gene primers gave estimates of nucleated cell counts. Some clones are missing from TCRdb's copy, which holds only in-frame ones; the method was immunoSEQ multiplex PCR. V and J calls plus clone size are reproduced from that table; the DNA served to infer D and trimming. Of about 380,000 clones listed, 88% are singletons. The CDR3 runs to 16 residues. Trimming took 2 bases from V and 0 from J, leaving 11 bases between them. Per germline, CDR1 MNHEY and CDR2 SVGAGI. Cohorts were based on clinical histories the participants reported. The TCR originated in a woman aged 18-29 years who had recovered from COVID-19. The sample was PBMCs or T cells enriched from blood (not recorded which). The gene calls are TRBV6-5 and TRBJ2-1; D is ambiguous. CDR3 residues: CASSYGALSSYNEQFF. Written as DNA, the CDR3 is TGTGCCAGCAGTTACGGAGCCCTCAGCTCCTACAATGAGCAGTTCTTC.